Listed below are T cell receptor beta chains from one sample, sequenced in a study of blood T cell repertoires in COVID-19. Using immunoSEQ multiplex PCR, the repertoire was profiled, and TCRdb retains in-frame clones only, with some absent. The table shows around 110,000 clones, with 84% occurring only once. The sequencing input was peripheral blood. The receptors stem from a woman between 55 and 75 years old with acute or convalescent COVID-19. CDR3s leave out the opening cysteine and the closing phenylalanine or tryptophan. The order of the fields is clone size, J gene, V gene, CDR3 protein. Part of the rows lack a size; the others show once, few, many or a class for expanded clones.

clone_size: -
j_call: TRBJ2-7
v_call: TRBV5-6
cdr3_aa: ASSLALNPYEQY

clone_size: -
j_call: TRBJ2-1
v_call: TRBV10-3
cdr3_aa: AISSGTSGSKNEQF

clone_size: -
j_call: TRBJ1-2
v_call: TRBV28
cdr3_aa: ASSTGGQGGT

clone_size: -
j_call: TRBJ1-5
v_call: TRBV5-3
cdr3_aa: AMALGGRNQPQH

clone_size: -
j_call: TRBJ2-3
v_call: TRBV11-2
cdr3_aa: ASSGRTFTDTQY

clone_size: -
j_call: TRBJ2-1
v_call: TRBV12-5
cdr3_aa: VQGEQF

clone_size: -
j_call: TRBJ2-3
v_call: TRBV5-1
cdr3_aa: ASSLGGGRAPDTQY

clone_size: -
j_call: TRBJ2-2
v_call: TRBV18
cdr3_aa: ASSPRTGGNTGELF

clone_size: -
j_call: TRBJ2-1
v_call: TRBV5-1
cdr3_aa: ASSLRGGTGVHEQF

clone_size: -
j_call: TRBJ1-1
v_call: TRBV5-1
cdr3_aa: ASSLGADTEAF

clone_size: -
j_call: TRBJ1-2
v_call: TRBV2
cdr3_aa: ASTPRDRGLYGYT

clone_size: -
j_call: TRBJ2-3
v_call: TRBV6-4
cdr3_aa: ASSEGTGADTQY

clone_size: -
j_call: TRBJ1-2
v_call: TRBV27
cdr3_aa: ASSFHWGGTSYGYT

clone_size: -
j_call: TRBJ2-2
v_call: TRBV4-1
cdr3_aa: ASSQGRPASNTGELF

clone_size: -
j_call: TRBJ2-1
v_call: TRBV6-1
cdr3_aa: ASSGLAGGNYNEQF

clone_size: -
j_call: TRBJ1-1
v_call: TRBV4-2
cdr3_aa: ASSQVLSPNTEAF

clone_size: -
j_call: TRBJ2-1
v_call: TRBV10-3
cdr3_aa: AIGTGLSYNEQF

clone_size: -
j_call: TRBJ1-2
v_call: TRBV29-1
cdr3_aa: SVEVRGAANYGYT

clone_size: -
j_call: TRBJ1-6
v_call: TRBV28
cdr3_aa: ASLLGQGSVQALH

clone_size: few
j_call: TRBJ2-7
v_call: TRBV19
cdr3_aa: ASSRYLFPEVAYRTSENYEQY

clone_size: -
j_call: TRBJ1-3
v_call: TRBV19
cdr3_aa: ASSAGQGATGNTIY

clone_size: -
j_call: TRBJ1-2
v_call: TRBV5-1
cdr3_aa: ASSLGGGDYGYT